This TCR beta chain was profiled in a study of beta chain features in type 1 diabetes. The authors reverse transcribed all of the isolated RNA, so sequencing captured expressed TCRB transcripts. The data were produced by immunoSEQ multiplex PCR, yet TCRdb's version contains in-frame clones alone and is incomplete. The sample holds fewer than 250,000 clones; roughly 70% are singletons and the top ten take approximately 0.053%. In the case of this clone: Its antigen remains unidentified.

The ends lost 0 bases at V and 4 bases at J; junction bases unmatched: 10. The CDR3 totals 17 residues. The germline V gene encodes CDR1 SGDLS and CDR2 YYNGEE. Study-level results: Among patients with Type 1 diabetes, TCRB CDR3s were moderately but significantly shorter in every one of the four CD4+ subsets. A potential PCR bias toward shorter templates would be equal in patient and control samples. Any HLA-type effect on TCRB rearrangement remained unresolved here.

The sequenced material came from naive CD4+ T cells from blood. The sequence came from a man under 40 in good health. The rearrangement links TRBV9 to TRBJ2-5; 9 positions agree with TRBD2. CDR3 nucleotide sequence: TGTGCCAGCAGCGTAGGTCCTTTGGCGGGAGGGCCAGAGACCCAGTACTTC. Protein: CASSVGPLAGGPETQYF.